The T cell receptor (beta chain) described here comes from a study of blood T cell repertoires in COVID-19. Study details: PBMCs, B-cell-depleted T cells, or T cells provided the cDNA or gDNA that made up the material.

V lost 4 bases and J lost 4, with 12 bases in between. The CDR3 length is 14 residues. The germline gives CDR1 SGHTA, CDR2 FQGTGA. Profiling relied on immunoSEQ multiplex PCR, and the TCRdb table lists in-frame clones only, not all of them. The sample contains roughly 200,000 clones, over 80% of which appear only once. Sequencing was carried out using peripheral blood. This TCR derives from a woman aged 25-40 years with COVID-19, enrolled during active disease. J is TRBJ2-3 and V is TRBV7-3, with D maybe TRBD2 (6 bases). CDR3 protein: CASSSRGWADTQYF. The CDR3 DNA follows: TGTGCCAGCAGCTCACGGGGGTGGGCAGATACGCAGTATTTT. The variable domain in full, with the rest retrieved from reference TRBV7-3 and TRBJ2-3, is GAGVSQTPSNKVTEKGKYVELRCDPISGHTALYWYRQSLGQGPEFLIYFQGTGAADDSGLPNDRFFAVRPEGSVSTLKIQRTERGDSAVYLCASSSRGWADTQYFGPGTRLTVL.